The 14 T cell receptor beta chains listed next were all sequenced from one sample in a study of blood T cell repertoires in COVID-19. Generated by immunoSEQ multiplex PCR, the TCRdb table keeps only in-frame clones and is missing some. The sample has some 240,000 clones; 75% to 90% are singletons. Sequences were obtained from peripheral blood. The source of these receptors is a man aged 60 to 75 who had recovered from COVID-19.

The chain joins TRBV7-7 to TRBJ2-7; 9 bases are shared with TRBD1. The V gene end was trimmed by 5 bases and the J gene end by 4 bases; junction bases not matched to a gene: 6. This CDR3 region has 14 residues. Germline V gene data show CDR1 as SSHAT and CDR2 as FNYEAQ (reference sequence). DNA for the CDR3: TGTGCCAGCAGCCAGGGACAGGGTGGGTACGAGCAGTACTTC. Its translation: CASSQGQGGYEQYF.

The CDR3 loop is CASSLKSSGIRSGNTIYF. CDR3 sequence (DNA): TGTGCCAGCAGCTTAAAGAGCTCAGGGATACGCTCTGGAAACACCATATATTTT. The chain joins TRBV13 to TRBJ1-3, with D tentatively TRBD1 (5 bases). V was cut by 2 bases and J by 0 bases, with 17 bases left in between. The CDR3 sequence is 18 residues long. Per the germline V gene, CDR1 is PRHDT and CDR2 is FYEKMQ (reference sequence). The complete variable domain, with remaining parts taken from reference TRBV13 and TRBJ1-3, reads AAGVIQSPRHLIKEKRETATLKCYPIPRHDTVYWYQQGPGQDPQFLISFYEKMQSDKGSIPDRFSAQQFSDYHSELNMSSLELGDSALYFCASSLKSSGIRSGNTIYFGEGSWLTVV.

The genes are TRBV7-8 and TRBJ2-2, with 7 bases aligning to TRBD2. Looked up from germline, CDR1 is SGHVS and CDR2 is FQNEAQ. With V trimmed by 2 bases and J by 7 bases, 7 bases remained unmatched. The CDR3 is 15 amino acids. CDR3 region: CASSLSWGGDGELFF. As DNA, the CDR3 is TGTGCCAGCAGCTTATCCTGGGGGGGTGACGGGGAGCTGTTTTTT.

As for this clone: The same CDR3 can be traced to other DNA sequences in this sample. V usage is TRBV11-2 and J usage is TRBJ2-3; no definite D call. The V gene's germline CDR1 is SGHAT and CDR2 FQNNGV. The CDR3 sequence is 13 residues long. V was trimmed by 0 bases and J by 3 bases, leaving 4 bases between them. CDR3 region: CASSLDRTDTQYF. CDR3 sequence (DNA): TGTGCCAGCAGCTTAGACAGGACAGATACGCAGTATTTT.

The V gene is TRBV9, the J gene TRBJ1-2, with D possibly matching TRBD1 (6 bases). V lost 4 bases and J 5 bases, leaving 24 bases between the germline ends. The CDR3 runs to 17 residues. CDR1 SGDLS and CDR2 YYNGEE come from the germline V gene. CDR3 nucleotides: TGTGCCAGCAGCCCCTCCGGCTTTCAGGGGTTGGGATATGGCTACACCTTC. This translates into CASSPSGFQGLGYGYTF.

The chain carries TRBV7-8 and TRBJ1-3; D might be TRBD1 (5 bases). The germline CDR1 and CDR2 sequences are SGHVS and FQNEAQ. CDR3 length: 16 residues. V lost 5 bases and J 3 bases, leaving 17 bases between the germline ends. CDR3 amino acids: CASSPRLGLNGNTIYF. The CDR3 DNA reads as TGTGCCAGCAGCCCGAGACTGGGACTGAATGGAAACACCATATATTTT.

V and J are TRBV30 and TRBJ1-3; 9 nucleotides match TRBD1. V dropped 0 bases and J dropped 3; count of bases not matched to a gene: 6. Germline values: CDR1 GTSNPN, CDR2 SVGIG (reference sequence). The CDR3 is made up of 16 amino acids. The CDR3 sequence: CAWSVLTGGFGNTIYF. The CDR3 coding sequence is TGTGCCTGGAGTGTCTTGACAGGGGGTTTTGGAAACACCATATATTTT. The full variable domain, with the rest looked up from reference TRBV30 and TRBJ1-3, is SQTIHQWPATLVQPVGSPLSLECTVEGTSNPNLYWYRQAAGRGLQLLFYSVGIGQISSEVPQNLSASRPQDRQFILSSKKLLLSDSGFYLCAWSVLTGGFGNTIYFGEGSWLTVV.

The rearrangement joins TRBV7-2 to TRBJ2-1; 11 bases are a match to TRBD2. After removal of 3 bases from V and 5 bases from J, the junction contained 3 bases not matched to a gene. Germline lookup yields CDR1 SGHTA and CDR2 FQGNSA. This CDR3 is 15 amino acids long. The CDR3 loop reads CASSLGLAVNNEQFF. CDR3 bases: TGTGCCAGCAGCTTGGGACTAGCGGTGAACAATGAGCAGTTCTTC. The variable domain in full, with the rest retrieved from reference TRBV7-2 and TRBJ2-1, is GAGVSQSPSNKVTEKGKDVELRCDPISGHTALYWYRQSLGQGLEFLIYFQGNSAPDKSGLPSDRFSAERTGGSVSTLTIQRTQQEDSAVYLCASSLGLAVNNEQFFGPGTRLTVL.

This clone was seen more than once but under ten times. This rearrangement joins TRBV6-5 to TRBJ1-5; TRBD1 aligns across 7 bases. The germline V gene has CDR1 MNHEY and CDR2 SVGAGI. The CDR3 runs to 13 residues. Trimming took 6 bases from V and 7 from J; bases not matched to a gene: 6. CDR3 DNA: TGTGCCAGCAGACCCGACAGGGCCCAGCCCCAGCATTTT. It yields the protein CASRPDRAQPQHF.

The chain couples TRBV5-6 to TRBJ1-6, with 7 bases that match TRBD1. This CDR3 comprises 17 residues. Trimming took 4 bases from V and 10 from J; bases not matched to a gene: 17. The germline V gene has CDR1 SGHDT and CDR2 YYEEEE. The CDR3 sequence is CASSTGYGTDGGSPLHF. CDR3 nucleotides: TGTGCCAGCAGCACCGGATACGGGACAGATGGCGGCTCACCCCTCCACTTT.

This chain uses TRBV19 with TRBJ2-4; 8 bases are shared with TRBD1. This CDR3 is built from 17 residues. J lost 7 bases, V lost 2 bases, and 13 bases had no gene match. Germline V gene data show CDR1 as LNHDA and CDR2 as SQIVND (reference sequence). Here the CDR3 reads CASSIRAQGAVGNIQYF. DNA for the CDR3: TGTGCCAGTAGTATAAGGGCGCAGGGGGCTGTGGGGAACATTCAGTACTTC.

The gene calls are TRBV6-5 and TRBJ1-3; maybe TRBD1 (6 bases). The CDR3 is 14 amino acids. Germline V lookup: CDR1 MNHEY, CDR2 SVGAGI. Trimming removed 6 bases from V and 4 bases from J, with 13 bases in between. This CDR3 reads CASRNSRGGNTIYF. The CDR3 DNA follows: TGTGCCAGCAGAAATTCCAGGGGAGGAAACACCATATATTTT.

This clone occurred a few times. This chain joins TRBV15 and TRBJ1-5; a weak D match, TRBD1 (6 bases). The V and J ends lost 4 bases and 7 bases respectively, with 14 bases between them. CDR3 size: 14 residues. Germline CDR1 is LNHNV and CDR2 is YYDKDF (reference sequence). CDR3 DNA: TGTGCCACCAGCAATACAGGGTTCGGACAGCCCCAGCATTTT. It yields the protein CATSNTGFGQPQHF.

The V and J genes are TRBV6-5 and TRBJ1-1; TRBD1 matches at 7 bases. With 6 bases clipped from V and 1 base from J, the junction kept 5 bases outside the gene matches. The CDR3 covers 14 residues. CDR1 is MNHEY, CDR2 SVGAGI, per germline. CDR3 protein: CASRPRDRNTEAFF. CDR3 in DNA: TGTGCCAGCAGACCCCGGGACAGGAACACTGAAGCTTTCTTT.